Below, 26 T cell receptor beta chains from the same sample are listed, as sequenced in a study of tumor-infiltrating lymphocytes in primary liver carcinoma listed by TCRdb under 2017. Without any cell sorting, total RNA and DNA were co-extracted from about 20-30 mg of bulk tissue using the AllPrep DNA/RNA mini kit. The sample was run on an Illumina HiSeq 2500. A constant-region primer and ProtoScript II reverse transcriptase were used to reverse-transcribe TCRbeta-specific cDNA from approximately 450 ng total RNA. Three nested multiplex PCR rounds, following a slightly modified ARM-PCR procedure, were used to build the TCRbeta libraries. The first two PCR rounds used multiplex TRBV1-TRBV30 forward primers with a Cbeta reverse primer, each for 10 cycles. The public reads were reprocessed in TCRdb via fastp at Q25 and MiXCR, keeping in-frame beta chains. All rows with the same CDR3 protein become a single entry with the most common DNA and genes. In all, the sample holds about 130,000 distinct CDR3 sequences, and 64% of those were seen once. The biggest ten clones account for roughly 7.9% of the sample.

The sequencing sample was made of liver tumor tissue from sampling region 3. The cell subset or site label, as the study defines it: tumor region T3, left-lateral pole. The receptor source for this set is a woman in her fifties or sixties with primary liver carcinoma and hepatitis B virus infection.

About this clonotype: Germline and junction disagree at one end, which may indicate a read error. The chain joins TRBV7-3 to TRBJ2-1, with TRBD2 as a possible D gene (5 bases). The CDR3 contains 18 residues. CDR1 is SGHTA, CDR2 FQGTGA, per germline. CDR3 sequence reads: CASSPSGLRRSSYDEQFF. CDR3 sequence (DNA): TGTGCCAGCAGCCCCTCCGGTTTGAGGAGGAGCTCCTACGATGAGCAGTTCTTC.

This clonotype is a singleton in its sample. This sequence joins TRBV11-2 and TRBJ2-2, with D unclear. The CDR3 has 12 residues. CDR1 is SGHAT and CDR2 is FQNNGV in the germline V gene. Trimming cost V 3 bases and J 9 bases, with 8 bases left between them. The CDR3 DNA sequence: TGTGCCAGCAGCTTCCCTAACTGGGAGCTGTTTTTT. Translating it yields CASSFPNWELFF.

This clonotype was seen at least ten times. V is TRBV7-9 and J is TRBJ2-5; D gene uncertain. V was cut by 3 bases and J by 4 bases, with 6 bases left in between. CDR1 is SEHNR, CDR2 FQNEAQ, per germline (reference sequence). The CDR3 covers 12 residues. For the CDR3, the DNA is TGTGCCAGCAGCTTTGGTGTAGAGACCCAGTACTTC. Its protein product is CASSFGVETQYF.

The CDR3 nucleotides are TGCAGCATCGATTCACGGGGCCAAGGGGGGACTAGCGGATCCAATGAGCAGTTCTTC. Protein product: CSIDSRGQGGTSGSNEQFF. This chain joins TRBV29-1 and TRBJ2-1; the match to TRBD2 covers 11 bases. Germline loops: CDR1 SQVTM, CDR2 ANQGSEA. The CDR3 runs 19 residues. The trim removed 8 bases at V and 6 bases at J, leaving 24 bases unmatched.

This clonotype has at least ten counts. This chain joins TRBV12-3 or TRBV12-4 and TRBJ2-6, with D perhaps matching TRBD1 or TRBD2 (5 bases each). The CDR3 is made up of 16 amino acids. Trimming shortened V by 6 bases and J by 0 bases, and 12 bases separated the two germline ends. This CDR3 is CASSQGRRSGANVLTF. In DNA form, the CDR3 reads TGTGCCAGCAGCCAGGGACGGCGCTCTGGGGCCAACGTCCTGACTTTC.

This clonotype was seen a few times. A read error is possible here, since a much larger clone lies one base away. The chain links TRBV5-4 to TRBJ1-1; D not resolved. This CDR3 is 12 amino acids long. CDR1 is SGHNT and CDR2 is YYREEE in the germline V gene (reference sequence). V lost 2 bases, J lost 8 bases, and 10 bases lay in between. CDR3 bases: TGTGCCAGCAGCTTCCCATCGGGAGAAGCTTTCTTT. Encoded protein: CASSFPSGEAFF.

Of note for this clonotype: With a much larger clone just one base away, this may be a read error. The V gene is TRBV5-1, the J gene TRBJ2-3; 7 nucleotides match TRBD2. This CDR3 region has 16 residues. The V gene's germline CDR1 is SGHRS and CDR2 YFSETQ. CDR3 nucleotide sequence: TGCGTCAGCAGCTTGGGCGGGGGAGGCGGCACAGATACGCAGTATTTT. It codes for CVSSLGGGGGTDTQYF.

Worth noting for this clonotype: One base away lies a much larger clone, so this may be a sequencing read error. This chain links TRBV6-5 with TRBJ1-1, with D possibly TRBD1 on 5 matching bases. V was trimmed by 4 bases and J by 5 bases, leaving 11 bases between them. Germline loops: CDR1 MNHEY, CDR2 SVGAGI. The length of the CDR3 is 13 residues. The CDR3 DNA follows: TGTGCCAGCAGTTTAGGACACAAGACTGAAGCTTTCTTT. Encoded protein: CASSLGHKTEAFF.

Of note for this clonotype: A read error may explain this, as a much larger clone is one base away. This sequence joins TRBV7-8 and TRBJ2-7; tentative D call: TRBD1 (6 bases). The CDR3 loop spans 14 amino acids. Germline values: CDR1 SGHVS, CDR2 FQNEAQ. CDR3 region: CANSLSRGPYEQYF. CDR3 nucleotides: TGTGCCAACAGCTTAAGCAGGGGTCCCTACGAGCAGTACTTC.

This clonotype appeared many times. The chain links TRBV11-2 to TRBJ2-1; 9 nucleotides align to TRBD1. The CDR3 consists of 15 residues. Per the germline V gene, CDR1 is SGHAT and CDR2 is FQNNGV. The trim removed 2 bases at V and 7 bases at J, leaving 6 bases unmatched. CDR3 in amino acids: CASSLLNDRGNEQFF. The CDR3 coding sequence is TGTGCCAGCAGCTTACTTAATGACAGGGGGAATGAGCAGTTCTTC.

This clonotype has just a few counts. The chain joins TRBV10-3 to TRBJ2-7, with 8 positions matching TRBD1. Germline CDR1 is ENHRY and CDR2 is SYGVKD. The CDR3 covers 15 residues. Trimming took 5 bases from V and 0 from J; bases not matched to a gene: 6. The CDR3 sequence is CAISPTGGSSYEQYF. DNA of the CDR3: TGTGCCATCAGTCCAACAGGGGGAAGCTCCTACGAGCAGTACTTC.

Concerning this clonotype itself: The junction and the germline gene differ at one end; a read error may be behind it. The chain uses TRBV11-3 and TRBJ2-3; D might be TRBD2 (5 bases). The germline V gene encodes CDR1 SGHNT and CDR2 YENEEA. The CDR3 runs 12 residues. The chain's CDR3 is CTSSFRDDTQYF. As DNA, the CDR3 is TGTACCAGCAGCTTCCGGGATGATACGCAGTATTTT.

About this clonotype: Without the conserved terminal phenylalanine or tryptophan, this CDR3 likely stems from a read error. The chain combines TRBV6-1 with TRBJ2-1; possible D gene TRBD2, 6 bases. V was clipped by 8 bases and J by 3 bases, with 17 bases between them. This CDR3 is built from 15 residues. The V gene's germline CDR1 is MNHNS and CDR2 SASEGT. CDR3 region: CASGGEVADYNEQFY. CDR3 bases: TGTGCCAGCGGTGGTGAGGTAGCGGACTACAATGAGCAGTTCTAC.

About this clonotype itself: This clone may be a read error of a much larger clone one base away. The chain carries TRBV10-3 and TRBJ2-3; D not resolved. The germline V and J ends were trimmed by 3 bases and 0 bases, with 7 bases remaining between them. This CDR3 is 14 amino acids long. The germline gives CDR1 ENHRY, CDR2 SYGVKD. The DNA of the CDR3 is TGTGCCATCAGTGACCCAACTAGCACAGATACGCAGTATTTT. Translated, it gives CAISDPTSTDTQYF.

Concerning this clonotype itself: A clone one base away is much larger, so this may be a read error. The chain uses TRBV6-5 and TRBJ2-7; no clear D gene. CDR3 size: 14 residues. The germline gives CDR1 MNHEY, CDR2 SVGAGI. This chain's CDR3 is CASSYYSTSYKQYF. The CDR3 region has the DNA TGTGCCAGCAGTTACTATTCCACATCCTACAAGCAGTACTTC.

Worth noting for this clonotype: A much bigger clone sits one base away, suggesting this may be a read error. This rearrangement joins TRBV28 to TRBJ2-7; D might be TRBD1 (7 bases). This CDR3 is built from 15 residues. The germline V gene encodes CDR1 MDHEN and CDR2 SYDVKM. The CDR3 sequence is CASREGAGSSYELYF. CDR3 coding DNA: TGTGCCAGCAGGGAGGGGGCGGGGAGCTCCTACGAGCTGTACTTC.

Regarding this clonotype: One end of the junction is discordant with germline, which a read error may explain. CDR3 sequence (DNA): TGTACCACCAGCAGAGATGTGACTAGCGCTAATGAGCAGTTCTTC. Translating it yields CTTSRDVTSANEQFF. The chain joins TRBV15 to TRBJ2-1; 8 bases line up with TRBD2. The germline V gene encodes CDR1 LNHNV and CDR2 YYDKDF (reference sequence). The CDR3 contains 15 residues.

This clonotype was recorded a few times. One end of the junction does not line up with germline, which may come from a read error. The chain's CDR3 is CAISEFPDEKLSF. Written as DNA, the CDR3 is TGTGCCATCAGTGAGTTTCCAGATGAAAAACTGTCTTTT. The genes are TRBV10-3 and TRBJ1-4; D remains unclear. The CDR3 extends over 13 amino acids. Germline CDR1 and CDR2: ENHRY and SYGVKD.

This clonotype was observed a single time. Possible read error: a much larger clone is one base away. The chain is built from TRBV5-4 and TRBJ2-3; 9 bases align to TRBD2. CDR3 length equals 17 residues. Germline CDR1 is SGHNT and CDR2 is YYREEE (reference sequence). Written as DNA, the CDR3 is TGTGCCAGCAGATTGGGGCCTAGCGGGACCGACACAGATACGCAGTATTTT. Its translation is CASRLGPSGTDTDTQYF.

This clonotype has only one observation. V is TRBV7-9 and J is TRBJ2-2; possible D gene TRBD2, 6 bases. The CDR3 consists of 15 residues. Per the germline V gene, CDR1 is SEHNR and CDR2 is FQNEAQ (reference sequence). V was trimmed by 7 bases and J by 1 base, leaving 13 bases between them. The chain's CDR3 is CASNSGLRNTGELFF. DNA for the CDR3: TGTGCCAGCAACTCGGGACTCAGGAACACCGGGGAGCTGTTTTTT. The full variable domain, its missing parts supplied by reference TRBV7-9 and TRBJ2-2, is DTGVSQNPRHKITKRGQNVTFRCDPISEHNRLYWYRQTLGQGPEFLTYFQNEAQLEKSRLLSDRFSAERPKGSFSTLEIQRTEQGDSAMYLCASNSGLRNTGELFFGEGSRLTVL.

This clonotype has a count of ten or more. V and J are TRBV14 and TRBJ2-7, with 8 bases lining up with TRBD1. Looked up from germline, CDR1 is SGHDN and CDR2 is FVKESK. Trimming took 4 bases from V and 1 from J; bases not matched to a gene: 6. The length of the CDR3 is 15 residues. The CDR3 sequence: CASSRGQGGSYEQYF. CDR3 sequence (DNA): TGTGCCAGCAGCCGAGGACAGGGCGGATCCTACGAGCAGTACTTC. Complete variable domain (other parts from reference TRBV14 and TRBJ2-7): EAGVTQFPSHSVIEKGQTVTLRCDPISGHDNLYWYRRVMGKEIKFLLHFVKESKQDESGMPNNRFLAERTGGTYSTLKVQPAELEDSGVYFCASSRGQGGSYEQYFGPGTRLTVT.

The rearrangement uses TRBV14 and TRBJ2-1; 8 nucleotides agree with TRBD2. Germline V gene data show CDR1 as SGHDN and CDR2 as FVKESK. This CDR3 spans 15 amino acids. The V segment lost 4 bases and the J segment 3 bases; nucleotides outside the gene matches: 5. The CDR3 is CASSPRGTSYNEQFF. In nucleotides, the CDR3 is TGTGCCAGCAGCCCGCGAGGGACTAGCTACAATGAGCAGTTCTTC.

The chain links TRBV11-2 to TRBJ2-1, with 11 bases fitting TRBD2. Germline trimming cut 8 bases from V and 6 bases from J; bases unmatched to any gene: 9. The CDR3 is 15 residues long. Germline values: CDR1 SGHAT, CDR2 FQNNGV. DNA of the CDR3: TGTGCCAGCCCCCGACTAGCGGGAACCTGCAATGAGCAGTTCTTC. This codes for CASPRLAGTCNEQFF. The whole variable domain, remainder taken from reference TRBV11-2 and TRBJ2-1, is EAGVAQSPRYKIIEKRQSVAFWCNPISGHATLYWYQQILGQGPKLLIQFQNNGVVDDSQLPKDRFSAERLKGVDSTLKIQPAKLEDSAVYLCASPRLAGTCNEQFFGPGTRLTVL.

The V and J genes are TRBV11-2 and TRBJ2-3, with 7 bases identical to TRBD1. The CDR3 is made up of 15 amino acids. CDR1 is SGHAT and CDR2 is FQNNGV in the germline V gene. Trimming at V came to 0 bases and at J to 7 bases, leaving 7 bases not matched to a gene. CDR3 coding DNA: TGTGCCAGCAGCTTAGATCGAGGGGGCATATATACGCAGTATTTT. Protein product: CASSLDRGGIYTQYF. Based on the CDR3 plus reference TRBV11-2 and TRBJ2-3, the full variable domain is EAGVAQSPRYKIIEKRQSVAFWCNPISGHATLYWYQQILGQGPKLLIQFQNNGVVDDSQLPKDRFSAERLKGVDSTLKIQPAKLEDSAVYLCASSLDRGGIYTQYFGPGTRLTVL.

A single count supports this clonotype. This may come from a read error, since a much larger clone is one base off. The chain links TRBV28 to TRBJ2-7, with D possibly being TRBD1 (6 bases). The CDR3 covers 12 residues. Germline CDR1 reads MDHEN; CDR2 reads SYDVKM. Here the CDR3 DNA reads TGTTCCACATTGGACAGCCCCTACGAGCAGTACTTC. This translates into CSTLDSPYEQYF. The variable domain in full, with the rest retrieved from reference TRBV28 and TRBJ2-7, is DVKVTQSSRYLVKRTGEKVFLECVQDMDHENMFWYRQDPGLGLRLIYFSYDVKMKEKGDIPEGYSVSREKKERFSLILESASTNQTSMYLCSTLDSPYEQYFGPGTRLTVT.

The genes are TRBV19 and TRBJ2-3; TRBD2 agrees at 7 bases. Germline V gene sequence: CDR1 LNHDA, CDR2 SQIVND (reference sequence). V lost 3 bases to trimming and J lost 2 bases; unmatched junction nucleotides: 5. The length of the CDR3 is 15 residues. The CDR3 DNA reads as TGTGCCAGTAGTATGAATGCGGGAGCCACAGATACGCAGTATTTT. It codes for CASSMNAGATDTQYF.